This entry is about one T cell receptor beta chain. This record comes from a study of blood T cell repertoires in COVID-19. Study at large: Material from acute and convalescent COVID-19 was sourced from the United States, Italy and Spain. Nucleic acid was either cDNA or gDNA, and it came from T cells, B-cell-depleted T cells, or PBMCs.

The CDR3 is made up of 15 amino acids. Per the germline V gene, CDR1 is LGHDT and CDR2 is YNNKEL (reference sequence). The junction had 7 bases not matched to a gene; V was cut back by 2 bases and J by 8 bases. As processed by the authors: The assay estimated nucleated cells by amplifying reference gene primers. The assay was immunoSEQ multiplex PCR, and TCRdb's table has in-frame clones only and misses some. V, J and clone size were drawn from that table, and D and trimming were deduced from the DNA. The table lists under 550,000 clones, about 90% of them singletons. During active infection, Seattle patients enrolled and were then monitored through disease.

This TCR was sampled from a man younger than 35 with COVID-19, enrolled during active disease. The specimen sequenced was peripheral blood. This chain links TRBV3-1 (or the pseudogene TRBV3-2) with TRBJ1-4; 8 positions agree with TRBD1. The CDR3 reads CASSQIGQGYEKLFF. DNA of the CDR3: TGTGCCAGCAGCCAAATTGGACAGGGATACGAAAAACTGTTTTTT.